This TCR beta chain was documented in a study of control samples from healthy donors and cancer patients. This CDR3 is 13 amino acids long. Germline V gives CDR1 GTSNPN, CDR2 SVGIG (reference sequence). Unmatched junction bases numbered 7, after V lost 7 bases and J lost 4 bases. Data came from immunoSEQ multiplex PCR; TCRdb stores just in-frame clones and leaves some out. Here the sample spans more than 120,000 clones, approximately 92% being singletons. The chain couples TRBV30 to TRBJ2-1; 7 bases align to TRBD1. Sequenced input: blood. The receptor's source is a man younger than 40 in good health. CDR3 DNA sequence: TGTGCCTCGACACCAGGGGGTTACAATGAGCAGTTCTTC. Protein sequence: CASTPGGYNEQFF.